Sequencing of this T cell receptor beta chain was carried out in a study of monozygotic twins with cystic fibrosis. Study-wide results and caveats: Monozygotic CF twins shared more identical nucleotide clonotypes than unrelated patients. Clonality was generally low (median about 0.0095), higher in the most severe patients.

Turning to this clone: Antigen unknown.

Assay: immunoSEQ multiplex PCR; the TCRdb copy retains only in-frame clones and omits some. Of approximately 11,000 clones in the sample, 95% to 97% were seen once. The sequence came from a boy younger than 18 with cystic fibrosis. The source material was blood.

The CDR3 loop is CASSESRGTPFGYTF. In nucleotides, the CDR3 is TGTGCCAGCAGTGAAAGTAGAGGGACTCCTTTTGGCTACACCTTC. This chain uses TRBV6-1 with TRBJ1-2; the D gene is possibly TRBD1 (5 bases). Germline values: CDR1 MNHNS, CDR2 SASEGT. V lost 2 bases to trimming and J lost 7 bases, with 17 bases between them. CDR3 length: 15 amino acids.